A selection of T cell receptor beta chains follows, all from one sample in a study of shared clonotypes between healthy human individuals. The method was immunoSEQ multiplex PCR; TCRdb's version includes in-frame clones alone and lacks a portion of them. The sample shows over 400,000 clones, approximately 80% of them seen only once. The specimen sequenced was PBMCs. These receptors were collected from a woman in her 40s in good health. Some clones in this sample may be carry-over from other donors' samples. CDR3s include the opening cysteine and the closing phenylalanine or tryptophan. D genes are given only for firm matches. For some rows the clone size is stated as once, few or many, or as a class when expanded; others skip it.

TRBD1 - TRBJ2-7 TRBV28 CASIPGQYYEQYF TGTGCCAGCATTCCGGGACAGTACTACGAGCAGTACTTC
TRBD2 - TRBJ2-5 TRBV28 CASSSVAGVETQYF TGTGCCAGCAGTTCAGTAGCGGGAGTGGAGACCCAGTACTTC
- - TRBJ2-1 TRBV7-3 CASSFWGGGPNEQFF TGTGCCAGCAGCTTTTGGGGTGGAGGACCCAATGAGCAGTTCTTC
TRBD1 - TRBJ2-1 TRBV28 CASSLWGATSGGQQFF TGTGCCAGCAGTTTATGGGGGGCCACCTCAGGGGGTCAGCAGTTCTTC
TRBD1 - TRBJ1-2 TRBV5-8 CASRTGQGRRANYGYTF TGTGCCAGCAGAACGGGACAGGGCCGGCGTGCTAACTATGGCTACACCTTC
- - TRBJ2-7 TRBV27 CASSLSGPKGEQYF TGTGCCAGCAGTTTGTCCGGACCCAAGGGGGAGCAGTACTTC
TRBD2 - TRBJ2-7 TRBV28 CASSGGSIPYEQYF TGTGCCAGCAGCGGGGGGAGTATCCCCTACGAGCAGTACTTC
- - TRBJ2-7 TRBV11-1 CASSLAGSFSYEQYF TGTGCCAGCAGCTTAGCGGGCAGCTTCTCCTACGAGCAGTACTTC
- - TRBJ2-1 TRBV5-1 CASSLARQGASGRGEQFF TGCGCCAGCAGCTTGGCCCGGCAGGGCGCCTCCGGCCGGGGTGAGCAGTTCTTC
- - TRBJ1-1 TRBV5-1 CASSVGTSEAFF TGCGCCAGCAGCGTAGGGACCTCTGAAGCTTTCTTT
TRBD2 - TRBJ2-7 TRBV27 CASSRLAHLSYEQYF TGTGCCAGCAGCCGACTAGCGCACCTCTCCTACGAGCAGTACTTC
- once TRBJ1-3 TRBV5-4 CASSGLGSSSDSGNTIYF TGTGCCAGCAGCGGACTGGGCAGCTCTTCGGACTCTGGAAACACCATATATTTT
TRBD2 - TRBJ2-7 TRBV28 CASSPAGLAGISYEQYF TGTGCCAGCAGCCCAGCCGGACTAGCGGGAATCTCCTACGAGCAGTACTTC
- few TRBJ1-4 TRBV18 CASSYSGFNEKLFF TGTGCCAGCTCGTACTCGGGATTTAATGAAAAACTGTTTTTT
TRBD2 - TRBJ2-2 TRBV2 CASSVTSGSGTGELFF TGTGCCAGCAGTGTTACTAGCGGGAGTGGTACCGGGGAGCTGTTTTTT
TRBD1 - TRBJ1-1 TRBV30 CAWSAGGRTEAFF TGTGCCTGGAGCGCAGGGGGACGGACTGAAGCTTTCTTT
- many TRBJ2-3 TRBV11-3 CASSPRPDSASQYF TGTGCCAGCAGCCCGCGGCCCGATAGCGCCTCGCAGTATTTT
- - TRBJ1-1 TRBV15 CATSRDRRAEAFF TGTGCCACCAGCAGGGACAGAAGAGCTGAAGCTTTCTTT
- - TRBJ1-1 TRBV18 CASSVGGSSTEAFF TGTGCCAGCAGTGTCGGGGGCAGCAGCACTGAAGCTTTCTTT
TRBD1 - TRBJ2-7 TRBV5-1 CASSFRTTGGIDEQYF TGCGCCAGCAGCTTCCGCACGACAGGGGGCATCGACGAGCAGTACTTC
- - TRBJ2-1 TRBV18 CASSPSTYNEQFF TGTGCCAGCTCACCAAGTACCTACAATGAGCAGTTCTTC
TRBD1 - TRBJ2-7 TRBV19 CASQRGTGGWSEQYF TGTGCCAGCCAGAGGGGGACAGGGGGTTGGAGCGAGCAGTACTTC
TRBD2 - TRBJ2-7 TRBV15 CATSRVLTGFEASGLNEQYF TGTGCCACCAGCAGAGTACTTACGGGGTTTGAGGCTAGCGGGTTAAACGAGCAGTACTTC
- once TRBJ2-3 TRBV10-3 CAITQRSTDTQYF TGTGCCATCACCCAGCGGAGCACAGATACGCAGTATTTT
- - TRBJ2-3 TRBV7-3 CASSLGGRDTDTQYF TGTGCCAGCAGCTTAGGGGGGCGAGACACAGATACGCAGTATTTT
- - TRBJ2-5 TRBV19 CASRLTGQETQYF TGTGCCAGTAGGCTGACGGGGCAAGAGACCCAGTACTTC
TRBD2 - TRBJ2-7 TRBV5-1 CASSIGTSASYEQYF TGCGCCAGCAGCATTGGGACTAGCGCCTCCTACGAGCAGTACTTC
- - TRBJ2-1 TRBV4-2 CASSQDLGGTYNEQFF TGTGCCAGCAGCCAAGATCTGGGCGGGACCTACAATGAGCAGTTCTTC